Only one count was recorded for the clone carrying this T cell receptor beta chain. Its specificity is not known. Data came from immunoSEQ multiplex PCR; TCRdb stores just in-frame clones and leaves some out. The sample contains around 100,000 clones, roughly nine tenths of which appear only once. This sample was included in a study of T cell responses to AZD1222 COVID-19 vaccine. Study as a whole: Second-dose intervals near 4 or 12 weeks were combined.

Regarding the study as a whole: Across spike, vaccine-associated CD4 TCRs were found, dominant at 160-218 and 743-854. Clonal diversity may have been underestimated in mostly white British donors.

This specimen was peripheral blood, taken on day 0 of AZD1222 vaccination. The sequence was collected from an adult in good health.

In DNA form, the CDR3 reads TGTGCCACTACTGGGGGGACACCTAACACCGGGGAGCTGTTTTTT. This translates into CATTGGTPNTGELFF. The chain carries TRBV15 and TRBJ2-2; D assignment may be TRBD1 or TRBD2 (6 bases each). Trimming shortened V by 9 bases and J by 2 bases, and 16 bases separated the two germline ends. The CDR3 length is 15 residues. CDR1 and CDR2 (germline): LNHNV, YYDKDF (reference sequence).